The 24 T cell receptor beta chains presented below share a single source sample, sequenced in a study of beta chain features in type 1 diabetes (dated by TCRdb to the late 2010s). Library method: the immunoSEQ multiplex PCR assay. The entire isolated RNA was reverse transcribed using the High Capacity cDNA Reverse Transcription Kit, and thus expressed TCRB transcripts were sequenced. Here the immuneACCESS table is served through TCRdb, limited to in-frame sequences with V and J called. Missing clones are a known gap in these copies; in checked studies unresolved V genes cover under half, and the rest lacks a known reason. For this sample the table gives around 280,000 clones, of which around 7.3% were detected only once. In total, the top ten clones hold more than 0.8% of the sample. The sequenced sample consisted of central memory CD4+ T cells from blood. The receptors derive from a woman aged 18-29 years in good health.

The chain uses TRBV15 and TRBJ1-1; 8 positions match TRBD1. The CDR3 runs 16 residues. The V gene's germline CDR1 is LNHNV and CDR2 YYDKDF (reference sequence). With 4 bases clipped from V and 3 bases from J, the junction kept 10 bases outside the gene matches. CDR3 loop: CATSIGQGRLDTEAFF. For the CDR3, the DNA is TGTGCCACCAGCATAGGACAGGGTAGATTGGACACTGAAGCTTTCTTT. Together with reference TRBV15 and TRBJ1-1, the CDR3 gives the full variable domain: DAMVIQNPRYQVTQFGKPVTLSCSQTLNHNVMYWYQQKSSQAPKLLFHYYDKDFNNEADTPDNFQSRRPNTSFCFLDIRSPGLGDTAMYLCATSIGQGRLDTEAFFGQGTRLTVV.

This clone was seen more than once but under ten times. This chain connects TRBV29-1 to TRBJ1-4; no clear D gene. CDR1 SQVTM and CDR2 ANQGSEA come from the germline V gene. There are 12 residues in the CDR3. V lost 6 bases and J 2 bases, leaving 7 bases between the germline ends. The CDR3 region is CSVWGTNEKLFF. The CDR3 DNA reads TGCAGCGTGTGGGGTACTAATGAAAAACTGTTTTTT.

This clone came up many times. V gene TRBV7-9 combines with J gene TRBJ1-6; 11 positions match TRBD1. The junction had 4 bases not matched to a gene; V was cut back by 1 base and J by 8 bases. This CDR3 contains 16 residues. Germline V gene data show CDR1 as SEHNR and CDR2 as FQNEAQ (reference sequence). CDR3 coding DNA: TGTGCCAGCAGCTTAGGGGTGGGACAGGGGGATTCACCCCTCCACTTT. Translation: CASSLGVGQGDSPLHF.

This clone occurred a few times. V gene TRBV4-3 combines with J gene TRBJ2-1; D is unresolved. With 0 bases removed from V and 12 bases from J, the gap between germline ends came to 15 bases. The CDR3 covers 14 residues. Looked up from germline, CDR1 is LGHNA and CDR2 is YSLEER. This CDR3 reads CASSQDRRGMGQFF. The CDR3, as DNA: TGCGCCAGCAGCCAAGATCGAAGAGGAATGGGGCAGTTCTTC.

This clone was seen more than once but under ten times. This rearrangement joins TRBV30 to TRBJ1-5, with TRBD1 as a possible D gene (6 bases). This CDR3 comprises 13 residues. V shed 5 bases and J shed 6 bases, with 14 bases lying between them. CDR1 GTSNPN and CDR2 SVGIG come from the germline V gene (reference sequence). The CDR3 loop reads CAWEGQSGQPQHF. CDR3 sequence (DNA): TGTGCCTGGGAAGGACAGTCCGGTCAGCCCCAGCATTTT.

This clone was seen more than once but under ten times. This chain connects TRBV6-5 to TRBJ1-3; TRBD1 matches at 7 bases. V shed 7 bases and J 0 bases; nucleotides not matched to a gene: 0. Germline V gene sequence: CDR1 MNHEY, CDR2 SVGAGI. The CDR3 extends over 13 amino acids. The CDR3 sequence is CASTGGSGNTIYF. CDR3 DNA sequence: TGTGCCAGCACAGGGGGCTCTGGAAACACCATATATTTT.

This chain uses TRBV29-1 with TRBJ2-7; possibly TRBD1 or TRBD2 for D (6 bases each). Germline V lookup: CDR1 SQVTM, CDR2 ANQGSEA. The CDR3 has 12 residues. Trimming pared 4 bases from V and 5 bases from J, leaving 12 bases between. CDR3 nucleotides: TGCAGCGTTGTCAGGGGCGGGGACGAGCAGTACTTC. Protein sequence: CSVVRGGDEQYF.

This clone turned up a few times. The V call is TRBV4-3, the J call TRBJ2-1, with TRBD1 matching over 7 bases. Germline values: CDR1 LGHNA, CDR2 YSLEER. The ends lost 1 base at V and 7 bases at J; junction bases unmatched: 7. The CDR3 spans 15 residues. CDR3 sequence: CASSQGHQTGNEQFF. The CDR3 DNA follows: TGCGCCAGCAGCCAAGGGCACCAGACAGGGAATGAGCAGTTCTTC.

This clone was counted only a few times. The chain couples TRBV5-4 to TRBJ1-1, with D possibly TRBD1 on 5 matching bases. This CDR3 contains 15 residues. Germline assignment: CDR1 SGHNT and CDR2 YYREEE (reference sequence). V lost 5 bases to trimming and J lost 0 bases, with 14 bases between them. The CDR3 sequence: CASRSSGFMNTEAFF. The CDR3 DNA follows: TGTGCCAGCAGATCTTCAGGGTTCATGAACACTGAAGCTTTCTTT.

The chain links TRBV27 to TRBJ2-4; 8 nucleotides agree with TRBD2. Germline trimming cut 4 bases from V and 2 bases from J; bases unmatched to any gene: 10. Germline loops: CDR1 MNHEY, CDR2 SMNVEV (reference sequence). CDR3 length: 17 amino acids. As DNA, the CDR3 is TGTGCCAGCAGTTCCGCCCAGACTAGCGTTCCCAAAAACATTCAGTACTTC. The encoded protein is CASSSAQTSVPKNIQYF.

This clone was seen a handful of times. DNA of the CDR3: TGTGCTAGTTTTCAGGGGCCGGGCTATGGCTACACCTTC. Translating it yields CASFQGPGYGYTF. The V and J genes are TRBV12-5 and TRBJ1-2, with a possible D match to TRBD1 (6 bases). CDR3 length: 13 residues. Germline assignment: CDR1 LGHNT and CDR2 FRNRAP. Between the trimmed V and J ends, which lost 8 bases and 4 bases, there was a span of 14 bases.

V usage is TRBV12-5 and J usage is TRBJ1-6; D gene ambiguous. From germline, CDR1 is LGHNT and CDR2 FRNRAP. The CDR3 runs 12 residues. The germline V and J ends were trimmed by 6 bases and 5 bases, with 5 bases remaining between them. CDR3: CASGADNSPLHF. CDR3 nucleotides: TGTGCTAGTGGGGCAGATAATTCACCCCTCCACTTT.

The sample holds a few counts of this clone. This chain's CDR3 is CASSYAGLARYEQYV. The CDR3 DNA reads TGTGCCAGCAGTTACGCCGGACTAGCGCGGTACGAGCAGTACGTC. This rearrangement joins TRBV6-6 to TRBJ2-7; 9 positions match TRBD2. The CDR3 spans 15 residues. Germline CDR1 MNHNY, CDR2 SVGAGI (reference sequence). Trimming at V came to 2 bases and at J to 4 bases, leaving 6 bases not matched to a gene.

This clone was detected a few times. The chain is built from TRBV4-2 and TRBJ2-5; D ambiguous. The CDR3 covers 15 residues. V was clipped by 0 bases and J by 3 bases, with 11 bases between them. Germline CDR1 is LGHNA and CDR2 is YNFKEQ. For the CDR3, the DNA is TGTGCCAGCAGCCAAGATTCTGAGATTAAAGAGACCCAGTACTTC. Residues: CASSQDSEIKETQYF.

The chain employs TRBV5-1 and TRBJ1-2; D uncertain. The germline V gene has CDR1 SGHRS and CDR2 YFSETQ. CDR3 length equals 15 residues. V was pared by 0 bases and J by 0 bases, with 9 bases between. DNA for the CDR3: TGCGCCAGCAGCTTGGGCATGGTAGCTAACTATGGCTACACCTTC. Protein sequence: CASSLGMVANYGYTF.

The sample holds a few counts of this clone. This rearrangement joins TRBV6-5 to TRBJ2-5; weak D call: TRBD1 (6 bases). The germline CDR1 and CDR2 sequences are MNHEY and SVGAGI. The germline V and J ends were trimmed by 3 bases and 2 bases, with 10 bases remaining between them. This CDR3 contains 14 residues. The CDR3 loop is CASSYGGQQETQYF. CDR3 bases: TGTGCCAGCAGTTATGGAGGACAGCAAGAGACCCAGTACTTC.

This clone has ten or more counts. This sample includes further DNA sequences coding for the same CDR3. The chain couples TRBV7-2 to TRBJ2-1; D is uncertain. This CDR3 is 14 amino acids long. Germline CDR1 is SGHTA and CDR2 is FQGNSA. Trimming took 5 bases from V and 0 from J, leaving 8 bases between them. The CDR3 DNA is TGTGCCAGCAGCACCCGAAGCTCCTACAATGAGCAGTTCTTC. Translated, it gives CASSTRSSYNEQFF.

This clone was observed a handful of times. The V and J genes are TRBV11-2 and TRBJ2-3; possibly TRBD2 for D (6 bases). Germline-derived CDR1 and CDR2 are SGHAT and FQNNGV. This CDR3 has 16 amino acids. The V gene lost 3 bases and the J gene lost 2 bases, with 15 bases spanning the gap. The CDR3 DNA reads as TGTGCCAGCAGCTTGGGTAGCGGCCACTCCACAGATACGCAGTATTTT. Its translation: CASSLGSGHSTDTQYF.

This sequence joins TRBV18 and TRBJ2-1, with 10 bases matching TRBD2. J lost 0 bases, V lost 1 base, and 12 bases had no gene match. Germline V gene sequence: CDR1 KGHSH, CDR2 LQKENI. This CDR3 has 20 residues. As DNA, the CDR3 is TGTGCCAGCTCACCACGCCAGGTTGGAGCTAGCGGGAGCTCCTACAATGAGCAGTTCTTC. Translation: CASSPRQVGASGSSYNEQFF.

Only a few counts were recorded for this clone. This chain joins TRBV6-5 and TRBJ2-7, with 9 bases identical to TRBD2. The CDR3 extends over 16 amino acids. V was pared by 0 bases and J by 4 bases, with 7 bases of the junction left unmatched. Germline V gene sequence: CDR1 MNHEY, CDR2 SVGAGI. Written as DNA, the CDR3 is TGTGCCAGCAGTTACTCATTCGGGACTAGCAGTTACGAGCAGTACTTC. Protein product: CASSYSFGTSSYEQYF.

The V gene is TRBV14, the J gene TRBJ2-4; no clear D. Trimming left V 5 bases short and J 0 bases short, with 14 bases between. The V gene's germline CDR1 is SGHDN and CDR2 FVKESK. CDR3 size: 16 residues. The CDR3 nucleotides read TGTGCCAGCAGCTCCCTCGCAGATCTAGCCAAAAACATTCAGTACTTC. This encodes CASSSLADLAKNIQYF.

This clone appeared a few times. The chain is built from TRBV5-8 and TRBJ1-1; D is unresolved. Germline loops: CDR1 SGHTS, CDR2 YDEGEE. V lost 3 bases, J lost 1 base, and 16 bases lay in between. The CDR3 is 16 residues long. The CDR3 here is CASSWPFREGNTEAFF. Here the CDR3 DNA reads TGTGCCAGCAGCTGGCCTTTTCGGGAGGGGAACACTGAAGCTTTCTTT.

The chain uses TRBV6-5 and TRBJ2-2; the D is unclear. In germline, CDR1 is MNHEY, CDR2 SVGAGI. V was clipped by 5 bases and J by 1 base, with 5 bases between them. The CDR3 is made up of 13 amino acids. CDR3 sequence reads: CASSNWNTGELFF. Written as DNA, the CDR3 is TGTGCCAGCAGTAACTGGAACACCGGGGAGCTGTTTTTT.

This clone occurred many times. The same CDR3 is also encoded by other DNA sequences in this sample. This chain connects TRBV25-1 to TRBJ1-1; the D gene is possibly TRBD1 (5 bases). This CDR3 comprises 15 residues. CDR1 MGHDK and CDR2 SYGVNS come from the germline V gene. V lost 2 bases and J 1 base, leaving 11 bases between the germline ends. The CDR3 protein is CASSEGTGRNTEAFF. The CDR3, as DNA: TGTGCCAGCAGTGAAGGAACAGGAAGGAACACTGAAGCTTTCTTT.